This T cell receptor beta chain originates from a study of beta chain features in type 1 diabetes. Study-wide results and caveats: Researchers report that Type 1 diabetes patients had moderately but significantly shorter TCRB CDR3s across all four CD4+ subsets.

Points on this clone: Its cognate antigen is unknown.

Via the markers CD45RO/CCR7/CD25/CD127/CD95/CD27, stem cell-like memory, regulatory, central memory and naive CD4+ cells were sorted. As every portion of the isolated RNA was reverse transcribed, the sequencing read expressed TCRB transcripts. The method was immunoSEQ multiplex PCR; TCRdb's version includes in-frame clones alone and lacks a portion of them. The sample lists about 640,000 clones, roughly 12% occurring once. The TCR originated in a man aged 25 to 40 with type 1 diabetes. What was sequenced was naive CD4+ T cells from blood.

The CDR3 spells CAWSVRGQGNQPQHF. In nucleotides, the CDR3 is TGTGCCTGGAGTGTACGGGGACAGGGAAACCAGCCCCAGCATTTT. This chain uses TRBV30 with TRBJ1-5, with 9 bases lining up with TRBD1. The V and J ends lost 0 bases and 7 bases, in that order; junction bases with no gene match: 7. The germline V gene has CDR1 GTSNPN and CDR2 SVGIG (reference sequence). The CDR3 consists of 15 residues. The full variable domain, in which reference TRBV30 and TRBJ1-5 provide the parts outside the CDR3, is SQTIHQWPATLVQPVGSPLSLECTVEGTSNPNLYWYRQAAGRGLQLLFYSVGIGQISSEVPQNLSASRPQDRQFILSSKKLLLSDSGFYLCAWSVRGQGNQPQHFGDGTRLSIL.